The 13 T cell receptor beta chains below all came from one sample that was sequenced in a study of CD8+ T cells in alopecia areata. Extraction of RNA preceded its reverse transcription into cDNA, which served as the sequencing template. This table comes from immunoSEQ multiplex PCR, and its TCRdb copy is limited to in-frame clones, with some not included. Among 150,000 to 190,000 clones listed, around 50% were seen once. Sequences were derived from CD8+ T cells sorted from blood, sampled at week 0. The receptor source for this set is a human donor with alopecia areata.

The chain is built from TRBV2 and TRBJ2-7, with D perhaps matching TRBD1 (6 bases). In germline, CDR1 is SNHLY, CDR2 FYNNEI. The V end lost 4 bases, the J end lost 3 bases, and 13 bases lay between the germline ends. The CDR3 length is 14 residues. CDR3 sequence (DNA): TGTGCCAGCAGTGGTTCAGGGGACGGCTACGAGCAGTACTTC. Its translation is CASSGSGDGYEQYF.

The chain links TRBV6-1 to TRBJ1-2; 8 bases align to TRBD1. CDR1 and CDR2 from the germline V gene are MNHNS and SASEGT. The CDR3 has 16 residues. The V and J ends lost 1 base and 8 bases, in that order; junction bases with no gene match: 12. The CDR3 spells CASSEGAGGSFPGYTF. CDR3 bases: TGTGCCAGCAGTGAAGGGGCAGGGGGCTCCTTTCCCGGCTACACCTTC.

V is TRBV6-5 and J is TRBJ1-5; D call uncertain. This CDR3 is 13 amino acids long. Germline CDR1 reads MNHEY; CDR2 reads SVGAGI. Trimming pared 5 bases from V and 4 bases from J, leaving 9 bases between. This chain's CDR3 is CASSTDGNQPQHF. Here the CDR3 DNA reads TGTGCCAGCAGTACAGACGGGAATCAGCCCCAGCATTTT.

The rearrangement links TRBV13 to TRBJ1-2, with TRBD1 as a possible D gene (5 bases). Deletions cut 5 bases from V and 4 bases from J, with 14 bases between. The CDR3 is 14 amino acids. In germline, CDR1 is PRHDT, CDR2 FYEKMQ (reference sequence). The CDR3 coding sequence is TGTGCCAGCAGCCGACGGGGGGAGGGCTATGGCTACACCTTC. Translation: CASSRRGEGYGYTF.

The V gene is TRBV30, the J gene TRBJ2-3; the match to TRBD2 covers 12 bases. Germline V gene sequence: CDR1 GTSNPN, CDR2 SVGIG (reference sequence). V shed 4 bases and J 5 bases; nucleotides not matched to a gene: 13. The CDR3 runs to 17 residues. For the CDR3, the DNA is TGTGCCTGGACCGAACGCTCCCTAGCGGGGGGGGGAGATACGCAGTATTTT. It encodes CAWTERSLAGGGDTQYF.

The chain uses TRBV25-1 and TRBJ1-1; D is unresolved. Germline loops: CDR1 MGHDK, CDR2 SYGVNS. V was pared by 1 base and J by 1 base, with 7 bases between. The CDR3 covers 14 residues. The chain's CDR3 is CASSEFMGNTEAFF. The CDR3 DNA follows: TGTGCCAGCAGTGAATTCATGGGGAACACTGAAGCTTTCTTT.

This chain uses TRBV7-2 with TRBJ2-5; D is undetermined. The end of the DNA fits TRBJ2-7 better, so the J call may be wrong. CDR1 is SGHTA and CDR2 is FQGNSA in the germline V gene. This CDR3 is built from 14 residues. Here the CDR3 reads CASSLGSISYEQYF. Written as DNA, the CDR3 is TGTGCCAGCAGCTTGGGCAGTATTTCCTACGAGCAGTACTTC.

V and J are TRBV7-2 and TRBJ2-7; unclear D gene. Germline CDR1 and CDR2: SGHTA and FQGNSA. The CDR3 length is 13 residues. V was clipped by 4 bases and J by 2 bases, with 9 bases between them. The CDR3 region has the DNA TGTGCCAGCAGCTCCTATACGGCCTACGAGCAGTACTTC. It translates to CASSSYTAYEQYF. Combining the CDR3 with reference TRBV7-2 and TRBJ2-7 gives the whole variable domain GAGVSQSPSNKVTEKGKDVELRCDPISGHTALYWYRQSLGQGLEFLIYFQGNSAPDKSGLPSDRFSAERTGGSVSTLTIQRTQQEDSAVYLCASSSYTAYEQYFGPGTRLTVT.

This rearrangement joins TRBV7-8 to TRBJ2-5; D may be TRBD1 or TRBD2 (5 bases each). This CDR3 has 14 residues. The V end was cut by 1 base, the J end by 5 bases, with 11 bases between. Germline V gene data show CDR1 as SGHVS and CDR2 as FQNEAQ. CDR3 coding DNA: TGTGCCAGCAGCTTAGTACGTGAGGGGGAGACCCAGTACTTC. As protein: CASSLVREGETQYF.

This sequence joins TRBV5-6 and TRBJ2-5; D unclear. CDR1 and CDR2 from the germline V gene are SGHDT and YYEEEE. This CDR3 contains 15 residues. V was pared by 0 bases and J by 4 bases, with 13 bases between. CDR3 in amino acids: CASSLEGAVGETQYF. For the CDR3, the DNA is TGTGCCAGCAGCTTGGAAGGTGCCGTCGGAGAGACCCAGTACTTC.

This chain uses TRBV27 with TRBJ2-5, with D hard to call. The germline gives CDR1 MNHEY, CDR2 SMNVEV (reference sequence). The CDR3 runs to 14 residues. Trimming removed 4 bases from V and 2 bases from J, with 11 bases in between. CDR3 sequence (DNA): TGTGCCAGCAGTTCATCTGGCCGACAAGAGACCCAGTACTTC. It yields the protein CASSSSGRQETQYF.

V is TRBV11-1 and J is TRBJ2-5; 12 bases fit TRBD2. The length of the CDR3 is 15 residues. V shed 4 bases, J shed 3 bases, and the junction held 3 bases outside the gene matches. Germline values: CDR1 SGHAT, CDR2 FQDESV (reference sequence). In DNA, the CDR3 is TGTGCCAGCAGCTCCTGGACTAGCGGGGAAGAGACCCAGTACTTC. Its protein is CASSSWTSGEETQYF.

This chain joins TRBV27 and TRBJ2-6; 9 bases map to TRBD1. This CDR3 is 18 amino acids long. V was pared by 6 bases and J by 4 bases, with 13 bases of the junction left unmatched. In germline, CDR1 is MNHEY, CDR2 SMNVEV (reference sequence). CDR3 protein: CASSPRDRVLGGANVLTF. In nucleotides, the CDR3 is TGTGCCAGCAGCCCCCGGGACAGGGTTTTAGGAGGGGCCAACGTCCTGACTTTC.